The 27 T cell receptor beta chains reported below all come from one sample, sequenced in a study of CD8+CD57+ T cells in acquired aplastic anemia. Genomic DNA, serving as template, underwent TCR beta VDJ and CDR3 profiling. TCRdb reanalysed the reads using MiXCR and keeps one entry per CDR3 protein. The sample includes around 200,000 distinct CDR3 sequences, 45% to 60% of them seen just once. Selection for sequencing was limited to patients who had shown CD8+CD57+ cell expansion by flow cytometry. Specimen: sorted CD4+, CD8+, or CD8+CD57+ T cells (not recorded which) from PBMCs. The source is a human donor with aplastic anemia.

The sample holds a few counts of this clonotype. The rearrangement joins TRBV7-3 to TRBJ2-2; D is undetermined. Trimming removed 6 bases from V and 8 bases from J, with 10 bases in between. The CDR3 totals 12 residues. CDR1 and CDR2 from the germline V gene are SGHTA and FQGTGA. This CDR3 is CASSPTGGELFF. Here the CDR3 DNA reads TGTGCCAGCAGTCCGACCGGTGGGGAGCTGTTTTTT.

This clonotype has ten or more counts. V and J are TRBV29-1 and TRBJ2-7, with 8 bases that match TRBD1. From germline, CDR1 is SQVTM and CDR2 ANQGSEA. CDR3 length equals 14 residues. Trimming cost V 1 base and J 4 bases; bases outside gene matches: 6. The CDR3 DNA sequence: TGCAGCGTTGAAGTGGGAGACAGGGGATACGAGCAGTACTTC. Amino acid sequence: CSVEVGDRGYEQYF.

This clonotype was counted a few times. It may be a read error: a sequence one base away is much more abundant. V gene TRBV7-2 combines with J gene TRBJ2-7, with D tentatively TRBD2 (6 bases). This CDR3 has 15 amino acids. Germline V gene sequence: CDR1 SGHTA, CDR2 FQGNSA. CDR3 region: CASSFGGANSYEQHF. CDR3 bases: TGTGCCAGCAGCTTTGGCGGGGCCAACTCCTACGAGCAGCACTTC.

By its share, this clonotype is medium-sized (0.01 to 0.1%). The rearrangement uses TRBV10-3 and TRBJ1-2; weak D call: TRBD1 (5 bases). The V end lost 7 bases, the J end lost 4 bases, and 13 bases lay between the germline ends. Germline CDR1 ENHRY, CDR2 SYGVKD. The length of the CDR3 is 13 residues. The CDR3 nucleotides are TGTGCCATCACTTTGGACAAGTCCTATGGCTACACCTTC. Amino acid sequence: CAITLDKSYGYTF.

CDR3 residues: CASSQDERQYKVRKNTF. CDR3 coding DNA: TGCGCCAGCAGCCAAGATGAGCGACAGTACAAAGTGCGGAAAAACACCTTC. The gene calls are TRBV4-1 and TRBJ1-2; weak D call: TRBD1 (5 bases). Per germline, CDR1 MGHRA and CDR2 YSYEKL. The CDR3 is 17 amino acids. V gave up 0 bases and J gave up 12 bases, with 26 bases separating them.

The table lists this clonotype with a few counts. J is TRBJ2-3 and V is TRBV3-1; tentative D call: TRBD1 (5 bases). The V end lost 2 bases, the J end lost 9 bases, and 18 bases lay between the germline ends. The germline V gene has CDR1 LGHDT and CDR2 YNNKEL (reference sequence). The CDR3 is 15 amino acids. In DNA form, the CDR3 reads TGTGCCAGCAGCCAACGGACAATTCTCCATTTCACGCAGTATTTT. It specifies CASSQRTILHFTQYF.

The V gene is TRBV5-5, the J gene TRBJ2-3; TRBD1 agrees at 8 bases. This CDR3 has 15 residues. Looked up from germline, CDR1 is SGHKS and CDR2 is YYEKEE (reference sequence). With 0 bases clipped from V and 5 bases from J, the junction kept 5 bases outside the gene matches. CDR3 nucleotides: TGTGCCAGCAGCTTGGAGGGACAGGTTTTAGATACGCAGTATTTT. Encoded protein: CASSLEGQVLDTQYF.

This clonotype occurred once. The genes are TRBV9 and TRBJ1-6, with 8 nucleotides matching TRBD1. The CDR3 loop spans 12 amino acids. CDR1 is SGDLS and CDR2 is YYNGEE in the germline V gene. Trimming took 10 bases from V and 6 from J; bases not matched to a gene: 3. The DNA of the CDR3 is TGTGCCTCGGGACAGGTTAATTCACCCCTCCACTTT. Translated, it gives CASGQVNSPLHF.

The chain combines TRBV15 with TRBJ1-4; no firm D call. The CDR3 loop spans 16 amino acids. Trimming stripped 0 bases from V and 1 base from J, with 9 bases between. Germline V gene lookup returns CDR1 LNHNV and CDR2 YYDKDF (reference sequence). The CDR3 here is CATSRDLLGTNEKLFF. The CDR3 bases are TGTGCCACCAGCAGAGATCTGCTGGGAACTAATGAAAAACTGTTTTTT.

Remarks on this clonotype: A much larger clonotype is one base distant, so this may be a read error. The chain combines TRBV4-1 with TRBJ1-2, with D unresolved. This CDR3 has 15 residues. Germline values: CDR1 MGHRA, CDR2 YSYEKL. The CDR3 bases are TGCGCCAGCAGTCCAAATCCGACTGATTGGAGTGGCTGCACCTTC. Its translation: CASSPNPTDWSGCTF.

V gene TRBV5-1 combines with J gene TRBJ2-2; 9 bases fit TRBD2. The germline V gene has CDR1 SGHRS and CDR2 YFSETQ. Losses at the gene ends were 3 bases for V and 0 bases for J; bases not matched to a gene: 6. This CDR3 is 17 amino acids long. The CDR3, as DNA: TGCGCCAGCAGCTCATTAGCGGGGGTCGCGAACACCGGGGAGCTGTTTTTT. This codes for CASSSLAGVANTGELFF.

This clonotype was seen many times. V is TRBV9 and J is TRBJ2-3; the D gene could be TRBD1 or TRBD2 (7 bases each). Deletions cut 0 bases from V and 1 base from J, with 12 bases between. This CDR3 contains 16 residues. Germline V gene sequence: CDR1 SGDLS, CDR2 YYNGEE. CDR3 in DNA: TGTGCCAGCAGCGTAGACAGGGGAGGGGGCACAGATACGCAGTATTTT. Its translation: CASSVDRGGGTDTQYF.

Points on this clonotype: A clone one base away is much larger, so this may be a read error. As the CDR3 is not closed by the conserved phenylalanine or tryptophan, this likely results from a read error. The chain carries TRBV5-1 and TRBJ1-5; D is ambiguous. V gave up 4 bases and J gave up 4 bases, with 15 bases separating them. The CDR3 covers 15 residues. The V gene's germline CDR1 is SGHRS and CDR2 YFSETQ. The CDR3 loop is CASSADGETNQPQHS. CDR3 sequence (DNA): TGCGCCAGCAGCGCGGACGGTGAAACGAATCAGCCCCAGCATTCT.

Note on this clonotype: This clone may be a read error of a much larger clone one base away. The chain uses TRBV5-1 and TRBJ2-7; 7 bases are shared with TRBD1. Germline lookup yields CDR1 SGHRS and CDR2 YFSETQ. The CDR3 covers 12 residues. CDR3 residues: CAGSLQGYEQYF. CDR3 coding DNA: TGCGCCGGCAGCTTACAGGGGTACGAGCAGTACTTC.

The V call is TRBV15, the J call TRBJ1-2, with a tentative D call TRBD1 (5 bases). In germline, CDR1 is LNHNV, CDR2 YYDKDF (reference sequence). The germline V and J ends were trimmed by 1 base and 1 base, with 13 bases remaining between them. This CDR3 is 16 amino acids long. DNA of the CDR3: TGTGCCACCAGCAGAGCGGGGGTGAGGGATAACTATGGCTACACCTTC. Protein sequence: CATSRAGVRDNYGYTF.

This clonotype occurred a few times. V and J are TRBV14 and TRBJ2-1; 9 bases align to TRBD2. Germline V gene data show CDR1 as SGHDN and CDR2 as FVKESK. This CDR3 has 20 residues. J lost 0 bases, V lost 0 bases, and 12 bases had no gene match. The CDR3 sequence: CASSQDPGTSFLSSYNEQFF. In nucleotides, the CDR3 is TGTGCCAGCAGCCAAGATCCCGGGACTAGCTTCCTGAGCTCCTACAATGAGCAGTTCTTC.

The chain is built from TRBV27 and TRBJ1-1, with D maybe TRBD1 (5 bases). There are 11 residues in the CDR3. Germline V lookup: CDR1 MNHEY, CDR2 SMNVEV (reference sequence). Trimming removed 5 bases at V and 8 bases at J, with 9 bases between. The CDR3 region has the DNA TGTGCCAGCAGTGGCCGACAGGAAGCTTTCTTT. It specifies CASSGRQEAFF.

A few counts support this clonotype. The rearrangement uses TRBV9 and TRBJ1-6; 7 nucleotides match TRBD1. The J segment lost 9 bases and the V segment lost 3 bases, leaving 3 bases of the junction unmatched. Germline-derived CDR1 and CDR2 are SGDLS and YYNGEE. The CDR3 is 13 amino acids. The CDR3 bases are TGTGCCAGCAGCGGACAGGGAGCTTCACCCCTCCACTTT. Its protein is CASSGQGASPLHF. Combining the CDR3 with reference TRBV9 and TRBJ1-6 gives the whole variable domain DSGVTQTPKHLITATGQRVTLRCSPRSGDLSVYWYQQSLDQGLQFLIQYYNGEERAKGNILERFSAQQFPDLHSELNLSSLELGDSALYFCASSGQGASPLHFGNGTRLTVT.

J is TRBJ2-1 and V is TRBV7-6; D tentatively reads TRBD1 or TRBD2 (6 bases each). Trimming left V 2 bases short and J 8 bases short, with 19 bases between. Germline CDR1 reads SGHVS; CDR2 reads FNYEAQ. This CDR3 has 16 residues. The CDR3 loop reads CASSLTISRGGDEQFF. The CDR3 nucleotides read TGTGCCAGCAGCTTAACAATTTCCAGGGGAGGAGATGAGCAGTTCTTC.

The J gene is TRBJ2-5, the V gene TRBV13; 8 bases are a match to TRBD2. Looked up from germline, CDR1 is PRHDT and CDR2 is FYEKMQ (reference sequence). This CDR3 region has 13 residues. V lost 4 bases, J lost 3 bases, and 1 base stayed unmatched. The CDR3 here is CASSSGLEETQYF. CDR3 coding DNA: TGTGCCAGCAGCTCGGGACTAGAAGAGACCCAGTACTTC.

Only a few counts were recorded for this clonotype. V and J are TRBV10-3 and TRBJ2-5; D is undetermined. Trimming stripped 5 bases from V and 1 base from J, with 14 bases between. In germline, CDR1 is ENHRY, CDR2 SYGVKD. The CDR3 runs to 15 residues. The CDR3 loop reads CAISTSGLAQETQYF. CDR3 DNA sequence: TGTGCCATCAGTACGTCAGGTTTAGCCCAAGAGACCCAGTACTTC.

The chain uses TRBV20-1 and TRBJ1-1, with TRBD1 identical over 9 bases. CDR3 size: 14 residues. V lost 4 bases to trimming and J lost 4 bases; unmatched junction nucleotides: 7. Germline CDR1 reads DFQATT; CDR2 reads SNEGSKA (reference sequence). The chain's CDR3 is CSATRDRVATEAFF. In DNA form, the CDR3 reads TGCAGTGCTACTCGGGACAGGGTGGCCACTGAAGCTTTCTTT.

This clonotype appeared a few times. The chain couples TRBV20-1 to TRBJ1-5, with a tentative D call TRBD1 (5 bases). There are 12 residues in the CDR3. Trimming removed 5 bases at V and 5 bases at J, with 10 bases between. Germline assignment: CDR1 DFQATT and CDR2 SNEGSKA (reference sequence). The CDR3 reads CSAVQGDQPQHF. Written as DNA, the CDR3 is TGCAGTGCTGTCCAGGGAGATCAGCCCCAGCATTTT.

This clonotype was observed many times. The V call is TRBV9, the J call TRBJ1-4; D gene unclear. The CDR3 runs to 16 residues. V was clipped by 4 bases and J by 2 bases, with 15 bases between them. The V gene's germline CDR1 is SGDLS and CDR2 YYNGEE. The CDR3 coding sequence is TGTGCCAGCAGCCCTCCCTCGGGAGGGACTAATGAAAAACTGTTTTTT. It is translated as CASSPPSGGTNEKLFF.

The chain links TRBV29-1 to TRBJ2-3; 8 bases agree with TRBD1. This CDR3 has 14 amino acids. The germline CDR1 and CDR2 sequences are SQVTM and ANQGSEA. V shed 6 bases, J shed 1 base, and the junction held 6 bases outside the gene matches. The CDR3 DNA reads as TGCAGCGTCCCCTCAGGGGGCGGCACAGATACGCAGTATTTT. Its translation: CSVPSGGGTDTQYF.

This clonotype was counted at least ten times. The chain recombines TRBV19 with TRBJ2-7; TRBD1 matches at 10 bases. The V gene's germline CDR1 is LNHDA and CDR2 SQIVND (reference sequence). CDR3 length: 14 amino acids. J lost 6 bases, V lost 4 bases, and 6 bases had no gene match. CDR3 bases: TGTGCCAGTAGTAAGAAGGGACAGGGGTTCGAGCAGTACTTC. This sequence encodes CASSKKGQGFEQYF.

The chain links TRBV7-9 to TRBJ1-6, with a tentative D call TRBD1 (6 bases). Germline CDR1 SEHNR, CDR2 FQNEAQ (reference sequence). The ends were cut back, 5 bases at V and 6 bases at J, with 14 bases in the middle. This CDR3 contains 15 residues. This CDR3 is CASSRGTGPNSPLHF. CDR3 in DNA: TGTGCCAGCAGCAGGGGAACAGGGCCTAATTCACCCCTCCACTTT.